The entry below describes one T cell receptor beta chain. The source of the sample is a study of OX40 agonist ivuxolimab in advanced cancers. The repertoire was sequenced with immunoSEQ multiplex PCR; TCRdb's copy has only in-frame clones and lacks some. This table has 53,000 or so clones, 87% appearing once. This CDR3 is built from 13 residues. From germline, CDR1 is MNHEY and CDR2 SVGAGI. V was shortened by 9 bases and J by 1 base, with 12 bases between the two germline ends. The chain links TRBV6-5 to TRBJ1-1; D not certain. The receptor was derived from an adult with an advanced solid tumor such as melanoma, head and neck, liver or kidney cancer. The sequencing here drew on CD4+ or CD8+ T cells sorted from blood, taken in a trial of the OX40 agonist ivuxolimab. The CDR3 nucleotides read TGTGCCAGTACCCGAGCGGGGAACACTGAAGCTTTCTTT. This sequence encodes CASTRAGNTEAFF.